The rows below give T cell receptor beta chains drawn from one sample of a study of T cells in Graves' hyperthyroidism and ophthalmopathy. TCRdb recomputed calls from the multiplex PCR reads with MiXCR, one row per CDR3 protein. The table lists over 650,000 distinct CDR3 sequences, 45% of them singletons, with approximately 6.8% in the top ten. Sequenced: peripheral blood or thyroid tissue (not recorded which). These receptors all come from an adult man with Graves' disease, either hyperthyroidism or ophthalmopathy (not recorded which). CDR3s include the opening cysteine and the closing phenylalanine or tryptophan. A D gene is named only where the DNA matches it firmly. A row's size may be missing; if present it is once, few, many or a size class.

J gene: TRBJ2-6
D gene: NA
clone size: many
V gene: TRBV7-9
CDR3 DNA: TGTGCCAGCAGCTTAAGGGCGTCCGGGGCCAACGTCCTGACTTTC
CDR3 protein: CASSLRASGANVLTF

J gene: TRBJ2-7
D gene: TRBD2
clone size: NA
V gene: TRBV29-1
CDR3 DNA: TGCAGCGTTGCGGGACTAGCGAACGAGCAGTACTTC
CDR3 protein: CSVAGLANEQYF

J gene: TRBJ1-5
D gene: NA
clone size: many
V gene: TRBV2
CDR3 DNA: TGTGCCAGCAGTGACCAGAATAGCAATCAGCCCCAGCATTTT
CDR3 protein: CASSDQNSNQPQHF

J gene: TRBJ1-2
D gene: NA
clone size: many
V gene: TRBV2
CDR3 DNA: TGTGCCAGCAGTGAAAGGGTCCTCTATGGCTACACCTTC
CDR3 protein: CASSERVLYGYTF

J gene: TRBJ2-7
D gene: TRBD2
clone size: NA
V gene: TRBV10-3
CDR3 DNA: TGTGCCATCAGTGAGCCGGGACTAGCGACCGCCGAGCAGTACTTC
CDR3 protein: CAISEPGLATAEQYF

J gene: TRBJ1-2
D gene: NA
clone size: once
V gene: TRBV5-1
CDR3 DNA: TGCGCCAGCAGCTTGGGGGGGGGTTGGAAGAATGGCTACACCTTC
CDR3 protein: CASSLGGGWKNGYTF

J gene: TRBJ1-1
D gene: TRBD1
clone size: NA
V gene: TRBV20-1
CDR3 DNA: TGCAGTGCGACCACAGGGGGCGTTGGAGCTGAAGCTTTCTTT
CDR3 protein: CSATTGGVGAEAFF

J gene: TRBJ1-1
D gene: TRBD1
clone size: once
V gene: TRBV29-1
CDR3 DNA: TGCAGCGCTAAACGACAGGGCACTGAAGCTTTCTTT
CDR3 protein: CSAKRQGTEAFF

J gene: TRBJ2-5
D gene: NA
clone size: NA
V gene: TRBV25-1
CDR3 DNA: TGTGCCAGCAGTGCTAGGGGGGACGTCAGCCAAGAGACCCAGTACTTC
CDR3 protein: CASSARGDVSQETQYF

J gene: TRBJ1-5
D gene: NA
clone size: NA
V gene: TRBV20-1
CDR3 DNA: TGCAGTGCTAGAGATCCACAGGGTCGAAATCTACAGCCCCAGCATTTT
CDR3 protein: CSARDPQGRNLQPQHF

J gene: TRBJ1-4
D gene: TRBD1
clone size: many
V gene: TRBV2
CDR3 DNA: TGTGCCAGCATGGACAGGGGGCACACTAATGAAAAACTGTTTTTT
CDR3 protein: CASMDRGHTNEKLFF

J gene: TRBJ1-5
D gene: NA
clone size: NA
V gene: TRBV11-2
CDR3 DNA: TGTGCCAGCAGCTTATTCGGAGCCCCTGCTCCCCAGCATTTT
CDR3 protein: CASSLFGAPAPQHF

J gene: TRBJ1-5
D gene: TRBD1
clone size: few
V gene: TRBV9
CDR3 DNA: TGTGCCAGCAGCCCTCCCTCAGGGACAGGTATTAGCAATCAGCCCCAGCATTTT
CDR3 protein: CASSPPSGTGISNQPQHF

J gene: TRBJ1-5
D gene: NA
clone size: many
V gene: TRBV6-6
CDR3 DNA: TGTGCCAGCAGTTACAGGACAGTCAATCAGCCCCAGCATTTT
CDR3 protein: CASSYRTVNQPQHF

J gene: TRBJ2-7
D gene: TRBD1
clone size: many
V gene: TRBV2
CDR3 DNA: TGTGCCGGACAGGGGGACAGGGAGTCCTACGAGCAGTACTTC
CDR3 protein: CAGQGDRESYEQYF

J gene: TRBJ1-1
D gene: TRBD1
clone size: NA
V gene: TRBV20-1
CDR3 DNA: TGCAGTGCTAGGCCAGGGGGCGTCAACACTGAAGCTTTCTTT
CDR3 protein: CSARPGGVNTEAFF

J gene: TRBJ2-7
D gene: NA
clone size: NA
V gene: TRBV7-9
CDR3 DNA: TGCGCCAGCAGCTTTACGGTGGACGAGCAGTACTTC
CDR3 protein: CASSFTVDEQYF

J gene: TRBJ1-3
D gene: TRBD1
clone size: NA
V gene: TRBV2
CDR3 DNA: TGTGCCAGCAGTCCTTTGACAGGGGACACCTCTGGAAACACCATATATTTT
CDR3 protein: CASSPLTGDTSGNTIYF

J gene: TRBJ1-1
D gene: NA
clone size: many
V gene: TRBV13
CDR3 DNA: TGTGCCAGCAGCTTAAAGGGGCACACTGAAGCTTTCTTT
CDR3 protein: CASSLKGHTEAFF

J gene: TRBJ1-1
D gene: NA
clone size: NA
V gene: TRBV7-2
CDR3 DNA: TGTGCCAGCCTACAGAACACGAGCACTGAAGCTTTCTTT
CDR3 protein: CASLQNTSTEAFF

J gene: TRBJ2-7
D gene: NA
clone size: NA
V gene: TRBV5-1
CDR3 DNA: TGCGCCAGCAGCGGGGGCCAGAGGGGGGGGAACTACGAGCAGTACTTC
CDR3 protein: CASSGGQRGGNYEQYF

J gene: TRBJ1-2
D gene: NA
clone size: many
V gene: TRBV7-9
CDR3 DNA: TGTGCCAGCGCGGAACCAGCTAACTATGGCTACACCTTC
CDR3 protein: CASAEPANYGYTF

J gene: TRBJ2-5
D gene: NA
clone size: NA
V gene: TRBV20-1
CDR3 DNA: TGCAGTGCTAGAGATGTTTCAGGGATAGGTGAAGAGACCCAGTACTTC
CDR3 protein: CSARDVSGIGEETQYF

J gene: TRBJ2-5
D gene: NA
clone size: NA
V gene: TRBV7-9
CDR3 DNA: TGTGCCAGCAGCCTCTGGGGAGTTTGGGAGACCCAGTACTTC
CDR3 protein: CASSLWGVWETQYF

J gene: TRBJ1-3
D gene: NA
clone size: many
V gene: TRBV11-2
CDR3 DNA: TGTGCCAGCAGCCCGACGGCTCGCTCTGGAAACACCATATATTTT
CDR3 protein: CASSPTARSGNTIYF

J gene: TRBJ1-1
D gene: TRBD1
clone size: NA
V gene: TRBV7-9
CDR3 DNA: TGTGCCAGCAGCTTAATGGACAGGGTCACTGAAGCTTTCTTT
CDR3 protein: CASSLMDRVTEAFF

J gene: TRBJ1-1
D gene: NA
clone size: NA
V gene: TRBV20-1
CDR3 DNA: TGCAGTGCTAGATTTGGGGTAGGCGCTTTCTTT
CDR3 protein: CSARFGVGAFF

J gene: TRBJ1-2
D gene: TRBD1
clone size: many
V gene: TRBV7-9
CDR3 DNA: TGTGCCAGCAGCCTCCGGACAGGGAGGGGCTACACCTTC
CDR3 protein: CASSLRTGRGYTF

J gene: TRBJ2-7
D gene: TRBD1
clone size: NA
V gene: TRBV15
CDR3 DNA: TGTGCCACCAGCAGAACCGGGACAGGTCGGGCCTACGAGCAGTACTTC
CDR3 protein: CATSRTGTGRAYEQYF

J gene: TRBJ1-2
D gene: NA
clone size: NA
V gene: TRBV10-3
CDR3 DNA: TGTGCCATCAGTGAGGACAGAAACTATGGCTACACCTTC
CDR3 protein: CAISEDRNYGYTF

J gene: TRBJ2-7
D gene: NA
clone size: NA
V gene: TRBV2
CDR3 DNA: TGTGCCACCAGTGACCCGGACAGTTACAATGAGCAGTACTTC
CDR3 protein: CATSDPDSYNEQYF